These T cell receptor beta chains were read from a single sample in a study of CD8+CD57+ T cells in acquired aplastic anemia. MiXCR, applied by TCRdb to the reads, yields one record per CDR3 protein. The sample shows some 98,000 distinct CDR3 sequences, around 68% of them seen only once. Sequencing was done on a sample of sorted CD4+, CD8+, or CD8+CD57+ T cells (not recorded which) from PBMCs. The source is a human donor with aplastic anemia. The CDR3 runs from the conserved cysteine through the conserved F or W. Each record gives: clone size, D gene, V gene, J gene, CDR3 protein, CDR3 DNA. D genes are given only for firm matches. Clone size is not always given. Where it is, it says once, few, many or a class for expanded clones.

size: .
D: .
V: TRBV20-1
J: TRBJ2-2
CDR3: CSASERQGGDRAGELFF
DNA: TGCAGTGCTAGCGAAAGACAAGGAGGGGATCGGGCCGGGGAGCTGTTTTTT

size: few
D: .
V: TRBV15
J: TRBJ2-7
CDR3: CATSRDLQGHEQYF
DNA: TGTGCCACCAGCAGAGATCTTCAGGGCCACGAGCAGTACTTC

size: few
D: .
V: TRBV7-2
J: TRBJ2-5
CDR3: CASSLNTGGSQYF
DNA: TGTGCCAGCAGCTTGAATACGGGTGGGAGCCAGTACTTC

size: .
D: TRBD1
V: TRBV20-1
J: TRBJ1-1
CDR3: CSAIPGTGEGTEAFF
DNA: TGCAGTGCTATACCAGGGACAGGGGAAGGAACTGAAGCTTTCTTT

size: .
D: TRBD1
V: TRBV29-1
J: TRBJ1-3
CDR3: CSVAGTGSSGNTIYF
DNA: TGCAGCGTCGCCGGGACAGGGAGCTCTGGAAACACCATATATTTT

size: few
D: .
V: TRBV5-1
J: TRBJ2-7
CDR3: CASSLAPDSDKYF
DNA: TGCGCCAGCAGCTTGGCCCCTGACAGCGACAAGTACTTC

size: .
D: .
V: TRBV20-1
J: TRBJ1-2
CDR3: CSASIGQANYGYTF
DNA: TGCAGTGCTAGTATAGGGCAGGCAAACTATGGCTACACCTTC

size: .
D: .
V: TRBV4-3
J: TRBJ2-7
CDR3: CASSQDLGWGLEQYF
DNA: TGCGCCAGCAGCCAAGATCTGGGATGGGGGCTCGAGCAGTACTTC

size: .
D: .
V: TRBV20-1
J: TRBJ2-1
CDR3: CSAYTGTYYNEQFF
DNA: TGCAGTGCTTACACCGGGACATACTACAATGAGCAGTTCTTC

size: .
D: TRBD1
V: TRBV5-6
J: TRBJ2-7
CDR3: CASSWDRGLYEQYF
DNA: TGTGCCAGCAGCTGGGACAGGGGGCTCTACGAGCAGTACTTC